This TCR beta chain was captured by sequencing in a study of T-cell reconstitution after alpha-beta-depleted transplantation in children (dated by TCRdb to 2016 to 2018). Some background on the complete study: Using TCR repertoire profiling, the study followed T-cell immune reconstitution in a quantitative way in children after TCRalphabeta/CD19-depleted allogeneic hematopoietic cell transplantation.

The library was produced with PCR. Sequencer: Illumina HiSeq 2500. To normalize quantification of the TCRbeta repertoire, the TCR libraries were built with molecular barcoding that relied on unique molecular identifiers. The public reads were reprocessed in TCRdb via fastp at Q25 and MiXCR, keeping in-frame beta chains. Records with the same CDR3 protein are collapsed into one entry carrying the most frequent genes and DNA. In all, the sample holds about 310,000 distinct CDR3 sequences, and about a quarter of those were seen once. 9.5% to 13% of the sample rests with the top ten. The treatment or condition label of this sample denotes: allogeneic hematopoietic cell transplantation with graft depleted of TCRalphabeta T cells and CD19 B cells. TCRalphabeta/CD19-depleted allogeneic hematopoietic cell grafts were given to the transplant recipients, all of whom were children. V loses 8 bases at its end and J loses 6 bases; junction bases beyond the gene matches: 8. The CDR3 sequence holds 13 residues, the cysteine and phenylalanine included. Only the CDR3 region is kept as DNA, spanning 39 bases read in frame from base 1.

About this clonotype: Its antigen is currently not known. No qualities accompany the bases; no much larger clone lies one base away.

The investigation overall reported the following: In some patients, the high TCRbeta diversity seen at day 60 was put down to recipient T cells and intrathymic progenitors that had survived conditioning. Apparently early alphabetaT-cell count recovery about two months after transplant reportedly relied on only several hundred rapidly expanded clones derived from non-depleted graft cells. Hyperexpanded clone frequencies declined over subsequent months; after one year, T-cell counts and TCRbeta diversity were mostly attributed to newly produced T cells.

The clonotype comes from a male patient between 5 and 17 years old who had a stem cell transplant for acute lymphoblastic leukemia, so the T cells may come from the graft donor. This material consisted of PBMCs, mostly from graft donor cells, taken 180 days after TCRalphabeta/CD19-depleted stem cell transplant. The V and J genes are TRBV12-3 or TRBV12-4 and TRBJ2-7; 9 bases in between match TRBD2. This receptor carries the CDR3 CASSLAGAAEQYF. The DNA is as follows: TGTGCCAGCTCCTTAGCGGGAGCGGCCGAGCAGTACTTC.